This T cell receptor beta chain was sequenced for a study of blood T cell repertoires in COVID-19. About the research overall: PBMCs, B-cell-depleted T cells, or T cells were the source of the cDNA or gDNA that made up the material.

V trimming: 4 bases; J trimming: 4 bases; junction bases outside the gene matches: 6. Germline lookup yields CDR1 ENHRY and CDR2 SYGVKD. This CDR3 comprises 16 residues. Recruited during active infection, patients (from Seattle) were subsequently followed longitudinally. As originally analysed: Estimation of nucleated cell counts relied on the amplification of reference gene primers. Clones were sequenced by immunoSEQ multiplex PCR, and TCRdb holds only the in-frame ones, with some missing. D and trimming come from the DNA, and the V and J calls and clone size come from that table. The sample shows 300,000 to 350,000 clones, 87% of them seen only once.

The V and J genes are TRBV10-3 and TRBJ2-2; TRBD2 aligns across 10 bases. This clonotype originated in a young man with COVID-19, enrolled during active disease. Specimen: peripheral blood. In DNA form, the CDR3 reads TGTGCCATCAGTGTGTCTAGCGGGAGAGCCACCGGGGAGCTGTTTTTT. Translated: CAISVSSGRATGELFF.